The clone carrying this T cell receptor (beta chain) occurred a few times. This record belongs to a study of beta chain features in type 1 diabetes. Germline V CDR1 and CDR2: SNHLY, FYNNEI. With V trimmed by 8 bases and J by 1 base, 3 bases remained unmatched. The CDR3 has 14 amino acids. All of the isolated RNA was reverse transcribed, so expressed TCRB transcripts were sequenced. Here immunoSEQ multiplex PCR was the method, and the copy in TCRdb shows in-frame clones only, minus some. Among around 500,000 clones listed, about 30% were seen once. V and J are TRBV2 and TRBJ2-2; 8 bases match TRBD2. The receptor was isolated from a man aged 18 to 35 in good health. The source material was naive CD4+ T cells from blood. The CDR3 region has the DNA TGTGCCAGCGGGAGCGGGAGGAACACCGGGGAGCTGTTTTTT. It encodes CASGSGRNTGELFF.